This TCR beta chain was captured by sequencing in a study of blood T cell repertoires in COVID-19. The protocol was immunoSEQ multiplex PCR, while the TCRdb copy is restricted to in-frame clones and leaves out a portion. The sample shows approximately 240,000 clones, about 89% of them seen only once. Looked up from germline, CDR1 is SGHAT and CDR2 is FQNNGV. Between the trimmed V and J ends, which lost 3 bases and 8 bases, there was a span of 16 bases. The CDR3 length is 14 residues. Material for sequencing was PBMCs or T cells enriched from blood (not recorded which). The origin of this receptor is a woman between 18 and 30 years old who had recovered from COVID-19. The chain couples TRBV11-2 to TRBJ1-2, with a possible D match to TRBD1 (6 bases). As DNA, the CDR3 is TGTGCCAGCAGCTTGGAACAGGGTCGAAAGGGCTACACCTTC. It codes for CASSLEQGRKGYTF.